Shown below are 21 T cell receptor beta chains from a single sample sequenced in a study of blood T cell repertoires in COVID-19. Repertoires were generated with immunoSEQ multiplex PCR, while TCRdb's copy carries only in-frame clones and drops some. This sample carries over 100,000 clones, approximately 87% of them seen once, and the ten largest clones take roughly 15%. The sequenced material came from peripheral blood. All receptors derive from a man aged 50-60 years with acute or convalescent COVID-19.

CDR3 nucleotides: TGCGCCAGCAGAGACAGGGGGCTGGTTCAGCCCCAGCATTTT. Its translation: CASRDRGLVQPQHF. The V gene is TRBV10-2, the J gene TRBJ1-5; 10 nucleotides match TRBD1. V gave up 6 bases and J gave up 6 bases; unmatched junction bases: 5. CDR3 length: 14 amino acids. Per germline, CDR1 WSHSY and CDR2 SAAADI.

This clone was recorded only once. The CDR3 DNA sequence: TGTGCCAGTAGTATAGGACTAGCGAGCCTCTACAATGAGCAGTTCTTC. The encoded protein is CASSIGLASLYNEQFF. The gene calls are TRBV19 and TRBJ2-1; TRBD2 agrees at 8 bases. Germline CDR1 reads LNHDA; CDR2 reads SQIVND (reference sequence). CDR3 length: 16 amino acids. The V gene end was trimmed by 1 base and the J gene end by 3 bases; junction bases not matched to a gene: 5.

This chain links TRBV7-8 with TRBJ2-1; 7 bases align to TRBD1. This CDR3 contains 16 residues. The germline V gene has CDR1 SGHVS and CDR2 FQNEAQ. Unmatched junction bases numbered 7, after V lost 2 bases and J lost 3 bases. CDR3 DNA sequence: TGTGCCAGCAGCTTAATGACAGGGATACTCTACAATGAGCAGTTCTTC. Encoded protein: CASSLMTGILYNEQFF.

The chain couples TRBV2 to TRBJ2-1, with 11 bases that match TRBD2. Unmatched junction bases numbered 1, after V lost 8 bases and J lost 4 bases. The CDR3 totals 13 residues. Germline CDR1 reads SNHLY; CDR2 reads FYNNEI. The CDR3 protein is CASGTSGYNEQFF. The CDR3 region has the DNA TGTGCCAGCGGGACTAGCGGTTACAATGAGCAGTTCTTC.

V is TRBV4-2 and J is TRBJ2-7; 8 bases align to TRBD1. V lost 4 bases to trimming and J lost 2 bases; unmatched junction nucleotides: 7. The germline CDR1 and CDR2 sequences are LGHNA and YNFKEQ. The CDR3 loop spans 15 amino acids. The CDR3 DNA reads TGTGCCAGCAGCCTAACGGACAGGGAAACCTACGAGCAGTACTTC. Translating it yields CASSLTDRETYEQYF.

V usage is TRBV7-9 and J usage is TRBJ2-7, with 7 positions matching TRBD2. The CDR3 is made up of 16 amino acids. Germline V gene data show CDR1 as SEHNR and CDR2 as FQNEAQ (reference sequence). Trimming cost V 2 bases and J 2 bases; bases outside gene matches: 9. The CDR3 DNA reads TGTGCCAGCAGCTTACCCCTCGGGGGGTACCCCTACGAGCAGTACTTC. The encoded protein is CASSLPLGGYPYEQYF.

The genes are TRBV24-1 and TRBJ2-1; 9 bases fit TRBD1. V gave up 2 bases and J gave up 6 bases; unmatched junction bases: 4. This CDR3 comprises 15 residues. Per the germline V gene, CDR1 is KGHDR and CDR2 is SFDVKD. The CDR3 DNA follows: TGTGCCACCAGTGATTCGGGGACAGGGAGCAATGAGCAGTTCTTC. Amino acid sequence: CATSDSGTGSNEQFF.

CDR3 nucleotide sequence: TGTGCCAGCAGTTCGGGACTACAAACCGCCTACGAGCAGTACTTC. It encodes CASSSGLQTAYEQYF. The chain has TRBV27 and TRBJ2-7; 7 nucleotides agree with TRBD2. V gave up 4 bases and J gave up 2 bases; unmatched junction bases: 8. CDR3 length: 15 amino acids. Germline CDR1 reads MNHEY; CDR2 reads SMNVEV (reference sequence).

The chain uses TRBV2 and TRBJ1-5; D is possibly TRBD1 (6 bases). CDR1 is SNHLY and CDR2 is FYNNEI in the germline V gene. This CDR3 spans 16 amino acids. Deletions cut 3 bases from V and 5 bases from J, with 17 bases between. The CDR3 region has the DNA TGTGCCAGCAGTGAGGGTCGACAGGTATTTCATCAGCCCCAGCATTTT. Encoded protein: CASSEGRQVFHQPQHF. The full variable domain, completed using reference TRBV2 and TRBJ1-5, is EPEVTQTPSHQVTQMGQEVILRCVPISNHLYFYWYRQILGQKVEFLVSFYNNEISEKSEIFDDQFSVERPDGSNFTLKIRSTKLEDSAMYFCASSEGRQVFHQPQHFGDGTRLSIL.

This chain uses TRBV27 with TRBJ2-7; the match to TRBD2 covers 9 bases. The J segment lost 4 bases and the V segment lost 5 bases, leaving 12 bases of the junction unmatched. In germline, CDR1 is MNHEY, CDR2 SMNVEV (reference sequence). The CDR3 totals 16 residues. The CDR3 spells CASSPPRGRAPYEQYF. In DNA, the CDR3 is TGTGCCAGCAGTCCCCCCCGCGGGAGGGCCCCTTACGAGCAGTACTTC.

CDR3 nucleotides: TGTGCCATCAGGGAGGACAGGGGGAAGAACGAGCAGTACTTC. Amino acids: CAIREDRGKNEQYF. The gene calls are TRBV10-3 and TRBJ2-7; 10 bases fit TRBD1. Germline V gene data show CDR1 as ENHRY and CDR2 as SYGVKD. V dropped 6 bases and J dropped 5; count of bases not matched to a gene: 7. CDR3 length: 14 amino acids.

The rearrangement joins TRBV5-1 to TRBJ2-1; TRBD2 matches at 12 bases. This CDR3 has 17 amino acids. Germline V CDR1 and CDR2: SGHRS, YFSETQ. V shed 2 bases, J shed 4 bases, and the junction held 7 bases outside the gene matches. CDR3 nucleotide sequence: TGCGCCAGCAGCTTTGTCCTAGCGGGAGGGACGTACAATGAGCAGTTCTTC. This codes for CASSFVLAGGTYNEQFF.

The chain links TRBV14 to TRBJ2-1, with unresolved D. This CDR3 spans 17 amino acids. V lost 2 bases and J 0 bases, leaving 14 bases between the germline ends. CDR1 is SGHDN and CDR2 is FVKESK in the germline V gene. The CDR3 sequence is CASSQLILASSYNEQFF. The CDR3 DNA is TGTGCCAGCAGCCAATTAATCTTAGCCAGCTCCTACAATGAGCAGTTCTTC.

The chain carries TRBV11-3 and TRBJ1-2; TRBD1 aligns across 7 bases. The CDR3 loop spans 13 amino acids. Germline CDR1 and CDR2: SGHNT and YENEEA. The junction had 7 bases not matched to a gene; V was cut back by 5 bases and J by 7 bases. The CDR3 protein is CASSTRQGLGYTF. The CDR3 nucleotides are TGTGCCAGCAGCACTCGACAGGGTCTTGGCTACACCTTC. Supplemented by reference TRBV11-3 and TRBJ1-2, the full variable domain reads EAGVVQSPRYKIIEKKQPVAFWCNPISGHNTLYWYLQNLGQGPELLIRYENEEAVDDSQLPKDRFSAERLKGVDSTLKIQPAELGDSAVYLCASSTRQGLGYTFGSGTRLTVV.

V usage is TRBV27 and J usage is TRBJ1-1; 8 nucleotides agree with TRBD1. The CDR3 is 17 residues long. The ends lost 2 bases at V and 3 bases at J; junction bases unmatched: 11. Germline CDR1 is MNHEY and CDR2 is SMNVEV (reference sequence). The CDR3 loop reads CASSLTLGTGGYTEAFF. CDR3 DNA: TGTGCCAGCAGTTTAACTTTGGGGACAGGAGGTTACACTGAAGCTTTCTTT.

The CDR3 DNA follows: TGTGCCAGCAGCTCCCCCTTTAGCGTCTACGAGCAGTACTTC. Encoded protein: CASSSPFSVYEQYF. The chain employs TRBV11-2 and TRBJ2-7; D is perhaps TRBD2 (5 bases). The ends were cut back, 4 bases at V and 3 bases at J, with 13 bases in the middle. Germline CDR1 SGHAT, CDR2 FQNNGV. The CDR3 totals 14 residues.

The CDR3 is CASSMNAASGITDTQYF. The CDR3 DNA reads as TGTGCCAGTAGTATGAATGCGGCTAGCGGGATCACAGATACGCAGTATTTT. The V call is TRBV19, the J call TRBJ2-3; 9 bases are a match to TRBD2. This CDR3 has 17 amino acids. V shed 3 bases, J shed 2 bases, and the junction held 9 bases outside the gene matches. CDR1 is LNHDA, CDR2 SQIVND, per germline (reference sequence).

The chain couples TRBV10-2 to TRBJ2-5; 10 bases align to TRBD2. CDR3 length: 14 amino acids. Germline-derived CDR1 and CDR2 are WSHSY and SAAADI. Trimming cost V 6 bases and J 5 bases; bases outside gene matches: 6. The CDR3 reads CASRPLAGVETQYF. CDR3 DNA: TGCGCCAGCAGACCGCTAGCGGGAGTGGAGACCCAGTACTTC.

The rearrangement uses TRBV28 and TRBJ2-5; 9 bases line up with TRBD1. Trimming removed 5 bases from V and 3 bases from J; junction bases left unmatched: 1. CDR3 length: 13 amino acids. CDR1 and CDR2 from the germline V gene are MDHEN and SYDVKM. The CDR3 nucleotides read TGTGCCAGCAGTAGGACAGGGGAAGAGACCCAGTACTTC. Its translation: CASSRTGEETQYF.

This chain uses TRBV7-2 with TRBJ2-2; TRBD2 matches 13 bases. The CDR3 spans 17 residues. Looked up from germline, CDR1 is SGHTA and CDR2 is FQGNSA. With 0 bases clipped from V and 6 bases from J, the junction kept 4 bases outside the gene matches. The CDR3 nucleotides are TGTGCCAGCAGCTTAGCCCTTGGACTAGCGGGAGCCGGGGAGCTGTTTTTT. This translates into CASSLALGLAGAGELFF.

J is TRBJ1-5 and V is TRBV21-1; the D call TRBD1 from the table was never checked on the DNA. TRBV21-1 is a listed pseudogene. The CDR3 is made up of 16 amino acids. In DNA form, the CDR3 reads TGTGCCAGCAGCTATAACCGGAACAGGGGACATCAGCCCCAGCATTTT. This gives the protein CASSYNRNRGHQPQHF.